This T cell receptor beta chain is drawn from a study of cytomegalovirus exposure and HLA in healthy donors. The PCR had 60 Vbeta and 13 Jbeta primers. Sequencing used immunoSEQ multiplex PCR; TCRdb keeps in-frame clones, though not all of them. The sample holds about 150,000 clones, about 85% seen once. The ends lost 2 bases at V and 3 bases at J; junction bases unmatched: 1. The germline V gene has CDR1 MNHNY and CDR2 SVGAGI (reference sequence). This CDR3 spans 13 amino acids. The chain is built from TRBV6-6 and TRBJ2-7; 7 nucleotides match TRBD2. The origin of this receptor is a man in his late teens or twenties in good health and CMV-seronegative. Material: PBMCs. Here the CDR3 reads CASSYSGDYEQYF. The DNA of the CDR3 is TGTGCCAGCAGTTACAGCGGGGACTACGAGCAGTACTTC.